These 11 T cell receptor beta chains were all obtained from the same sample, sequenced in a study of shared clonotypes between healthy human individuals. This table comes from immunoSEQ multiplex PCR, and its TCRdb copy is limited to in-frame clones, with some not included. The sample yields approximately 1,500,000 clones, over 95% seen once. Sample: naive CD4+ T cells sorted from blood. Described subset: CD45RA+ positively selected. The source is a man aged 30 to 39 in good health.

The chain recombines TRBV7-6 with TRBJ2-1; D is undetermined. V was shortened by 6 bases and J by 1 base, with 16 bases between the two germline ends. The CDR3 is 16 amino acids. From germline, CDR1 is SGHVS and CDR2 FNYEAQ. The CDR3 protein is CASREYEEGSYNEQFF. In DNA, the CDR3 is TGTGCCAGCAGGGAATACGAGGAAGGGTCCTACAATGAGCAGTTCTTC.

J is TRBJ2-7 and V is TRBV11-2, with D hard to call. Germline CDR1 and CDR2: SGHAT and FQNNGV. The CDR3 consists of 13 residues. Trimming pared 3 bases from V and 1 base from J, leaving 7 bases between. Here the CDR3 reads CASSLRRSYEQYF. The CDR3 bases are TGTGCCAGCAGCTTGAGACGGTCCTACGAGCAGTACTTC.

This chain links TRBV19 with TRBJ1-5; 7 bases are a match to TRBD1. V trimming: 7 bases; J trimming: 3 bases; junction bases outside the gene matches: 9. The CDR3 runs to 15 residues. Germline values: CDR1 LNHDA, CDR2 SQIVND (reference sequence). The CDR3 sequence: CASTVGGGLNQPQHF. The CDR3 DNA sequence: TGTGCCAGTACGGTCGGAGGGGGCCTCAATCAGCCCCAGCATTTT. Supplemented by reference TRBV19 and TRBJ1-5, the full variable domain reads DGGITQSPKYLFRKEGQNVTLSCEQNLNHDAMYWYRQDPGQGLRLIYYSQIVNDFQKGDIAEGYSVSREKKESFPLTVTSAQKNPTAFYLCASTVGGGLNQPQHFGDGTRLSIL.

The V and J genes are TRBV1 and TRBJ2-7. TRBV1 represents a pseudogene. The CDR3 consists of 13 residues. CDR3 sequence: CTSSQRPHYEQYF. As DNA, the CDR3 is TGCACCAGCAGCCAACGGCCCCACTACGAGCAGTACTTC.

V usage is TRBV6-5 and J usage is TRBJ2-7; TRBD2 matches at 12 bases. The germline V gene has CDR1 MNHEY and CDR2 SVGAGI. CDR3 length: 15 amino acids. V lost 5 bases and J lost 7; bases outside the gene matches: 9. The CDR3 loop reads CASSPTSGSLGEQYF. The CDR3 DNA sequence: TGTGCCAGCAGTCCGACTAGCGGGAGCCTGGGAGAGCAGTACTTC.

The V gene is TRBV4-1, the J gene TRBJ2-7; 7 positions agree with TRBD1. This CDR3 region has 14 residues. Trimming took 5 bases from V and 3 from J; bases not matched to a gene: 7. Germline-derived CDR1 and CDR2 are MGHRA and YSYEKL. Here the CDR3 DNA reads TGCGCCAGCAGCGAGGGACAGAAACTCTACGAGCAGTACTTC. This codes for CASSEGQKLYEQYF.

The genes are TRBV28 and TRBJ2-2; 10 positions match TRBD2. CDR1 is MDHEN, CDR2 SYDVKM, per germline. This CDR3 comprises 16 residues. The J segment lost 0 bases and the V segment lost 8 bases, leaving 6 bases of the junction unmatched. The CDR3, as DNA: TGTGCCAGCCTCACTAGCGGGAAGGCGAACACCGGGGAGCTGTTTTTT. It specifies CASLTSGKANTGELFF.

The chain links TRBV19 to TRBJ2-6; TRBD1 might be the D (6 bases). The V gene lost 7 bases and the J gene lost 4 bases, with 14 bases spanning the gap. Germline V gene data show CDR1 as LNHDA and CDR2 as SQIVND (reference sequence). The length of the CDR3 is 15 residues. CDR3 DNA sequence: TGTGCCAGTAAGGCACAGGGACCAGGGGCCAACGTCCTGACTTTC. Translating it yields CASKAQGPGANVLTF.

CDR3 sequence reads: CASSKPGGELFF. The CDR3 DNA sequence: TGTGCCAGCAGTAAACCGGGGGGGGAGCTGTTTTTT. The chain is built from TRBV6-1 and TRBJ2-2; D possibly corresponds to TRBD2 (5 bases). This CDR3 comprises 12 residues. Deletions cut 5 bases from V and 8 bases from J, with 9 bases between. Germline V lookup: CDR1 MNHNS, CDR2 SASEGT.

Note on this clone: One junction end does not reproduce the germline sequence, and a read error may be involved. V and J are TRBV7-7 and TRBJ1-4; TRBD1 matches 7 bases. CDR1 and CDR2 from the germline V gene are SSHAT and FNYEAQ (reference sequence). CDR3 length: 16 amino acids. The DNA for the CDR3 is TGTGCTAGCAGCTTAGGGACAGTAGGAACTAATGAAAAACTGTTTTTT. The encoded protein is CASSLGTVGTNEKLFF. Full variable domain (outside the CDR3, taken from reference TRBV7-7 and TRBJ1-4): GAGVSQSPRYKVTKRGQDVTLRCDPISSHATLYWYQQALGQGPEFLTYFNYEAQPDKSGLPSDRFSAERPEGSISTLTIQRTEQRDSAMYRCASSLGTVGTNEKLFFGSGTQLSVL.

CDR3 sequence: CASSLMPREETQYF. CDR3 nucleotides: TGTGCCAGCAGTTTAATGCCTAGGGAAGAGACCCAGTACTTC. V gene TRBV28 combines with J gene TRBJ2-5, with D unresolved. The CDR3 consists of 14 residues. Germline V gene lookup returns CDR1 MDHEN and CDR2 SYDVKM. V gave up 2 bases and J gave up 3 bases, with 10 bases separating them.